A selection of T cell receptor beta chains follows, all from one sample in a study of T cells in Graves' hyperthyroidism and ophthalmopathy. In TCRdb, the multiplex PCR reads were re-called with MiXCR into one record per CDR3 protein. This sample carries a few hundred thousand distinct CDR3 sequences, roughly a sixth of them seen once, and the ten largest clones take 2.5% to 4%. Sequenced sample: blood. These receptor sequences come from a middle-aged woman with Graves' ophthalmopathy. The CDR3 runs from the conserved cysteine through the conserved F or W. A D gene is named only where the DNA matches it firmly. Size is stated for part of the rows, as once, few or many counts, or as a class when the clone is expanded.

J	D	V	size	CDR3	DNA
TRBJ2-5	NA	TRBV4-1	many	CASSQAHRAAETQYF	TGCGCCAGCAGCCAAGCGCACAGGGCTGCAGAGACCCAGTACTTC
TRBJ1-3	TRBD1	TRBV12-3/TRBV12-4	NA	CASSQRQGPTGNTIYF	TGTGCCAGCAGTCAAAGACAGGGTCCGACTGGAAACACCATATATTTT
TRBJ2-2	TRBD1	TRBV30	few	CAWSGTGDTGELFF	TGTGCCTGGAGTGGGACAGGGGACACCGGGGAGCTGTTTTTT
TRBJ2-5	NA	TRBV18	NA	CASSPGLAGYIQETQYF	TGTGCCAGCTCACCGGGGCTCGCTGGGTATATCCAAGAGACCCAGTACTTC
TRBJ1-2	NA	TRBV3-1	few	CASSHRQTMGYTF	TGTGCCAGCAGCCATCGGCAGACTATGGGCTACACCTTC
TRBJ2-7	NA	TRBV6-1	NA	CASSSTPMSSYEQYF	TGTGCCAGCAGTTCAACACCGATGAGCTCCTACGAGCAGTACTTC
TRBJ2-1	NA	TRBV2	many	CASSEEGFNEQFF	TGTGCCAGCAGTGAAGAAGGTTTCAATGAGCAGTTCTTC
TRBJ2-7	TRBD1	TRBV7-9	NA	CASSTGGDYNEQYF	TGTGCCAGCAGTACAGGGGGCGATTACAATGAGCAGTACTTC
TRBJ2-1	TRBD1	TRBV3-1	many	CASSQVLGTGQYNEQFF	TGTGCCAGCAGCCAAGTCTTGGGGACAGGACAATACAATGAGCAGTTCTTC
TRBJ2-7	TRBD2	TRBV12-3/TRBV12-4	many	CASSFRTSGSEQYF	TGTGCCAGCAGTTTTAGGACTAGCGGGAGCGAGCAGTACTTC
TRBJ2-1	NA	TRBV29-1	few	CSVGETSYNEQFF	TGCAGCGTTGGGGAAACATCCTACAATGAGCAGTTCTTC
TRBJ2-2	NA	TRBV18	NA	CASSNQNTGELFF	TGTGCCAGCTCGAATCAGAACACCGGGGAGCTGTTTTTT
TRBJ2-5	NA	TRBV6-2/TRBV6-3	NA	CASSPLGGPGETQYF	TGTGCCAGCAGCCCGCTGGGGGGGCCGGGGGAGACCCAGTACTTC
TRBJ2-2	NA	TRBV30	few	CAWSVWRMGGTGELFF	TGTGCCTGGAGTGTATGGCGAATGGGCGGTACCGGGGAGCTGTTTTTT
TRBJ2-7	TRBD2	TRBV6-2/TRBV6-3	many	CASSSMTSVTYEQYF	TGTGCCAGCAGCTCGATGACTAGCGTAACCTACGAGCAGTACTTC
TRBJ1-1	NA	TRBV2	many	CASSPPVAAFF	TGTGCCAGCAGCCCCCCGGTTGCCGCTTTCTTT